This T cell receptor (beta chain) originates from a study of beta chain features in type 1 diabetes. Sequenced material consisted of expressed TCRB transcripts (all of the isolated RNA was reverse transcribed). TCRdb keeps only in-frame clones here, not all; method: immunoSEQ multiplex PCR. The profile shows 280,000 or so clones, 14% to 15% of them singletons. Study findings and constraints: All four CD4+ subsets from Type 1 diabetes patients carried moderately but significantly shorter TCRB CDR3s. At VDJ recombination sites, type 1 diabetes patients had fewer insertions and more deleted nucleotides.

CDR3 size: 16 residues. Germline V gene sequence: CDR1 SEHNR, CDR2 FQNEAQ (reference sequence). The V and J ends lost 5 bases and 7 bases, in that order; junction bases with no gene match: 14. In the case of this clone: Antigen: not known.

Sorting gave populations that all exceeded 95% purity. Sequencing was done on a sample of naive CD4+ T cells from blood. This chain connects TRBV7-9 to TRBJ2-1; 7 positions match TRBD2. The TCR originated in a man between 18 and 29 years old with type 1 diabetes. In DNA, the CDR3 is TGTGCCAGCAGCCAGATTTGGGCGGGAGATAGGAATGAGCAGTTCTTC. Encoded protein: CASSQIWAGDRNEQFF. The complete variable domain, with remaining parts taken from reference TRBV7-9 and TRBJ2-1, reads DTGVSQNPRHKITKRGQNVTFRCDPISEHNRLYWYRQTLGQGPEFLTYFQNEAQLEKSRLLSDRFSAERPKGSFSTLEIQRTEQGDSAMYLCASSQIWAGDRNEQFFGPGTRLTVL.